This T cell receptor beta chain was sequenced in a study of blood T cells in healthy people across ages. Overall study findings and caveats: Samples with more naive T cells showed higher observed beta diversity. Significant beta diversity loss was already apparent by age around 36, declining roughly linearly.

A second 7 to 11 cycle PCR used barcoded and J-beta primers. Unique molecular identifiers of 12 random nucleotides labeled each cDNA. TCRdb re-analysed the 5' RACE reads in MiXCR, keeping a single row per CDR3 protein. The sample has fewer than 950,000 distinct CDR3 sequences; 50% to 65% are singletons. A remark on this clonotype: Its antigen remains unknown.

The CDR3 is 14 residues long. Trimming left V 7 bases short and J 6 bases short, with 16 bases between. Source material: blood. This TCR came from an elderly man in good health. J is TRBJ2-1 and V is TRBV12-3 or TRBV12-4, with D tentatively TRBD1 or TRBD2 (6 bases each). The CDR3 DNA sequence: TGTGCCAGCACCCCGGGGGCGGGGACCAATGAGCAGTTCTTC. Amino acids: CASTPGAGTNEQFF.